This record covers a single T cell receptor (beta chain). The data belong to a study of blood T cell repertoires in COVID-19. The germline V gene encodes CDR1 SNHLY and CDR2 FYNNEI. Trimming at V came to 5 bases and at J to 11 bases, leaving 8 bases not matched to a gene. The CDR3 length is 12 residues. Source study methods: The assay estimated nucleated cells by amplifying reference gene primers. Some clones are missing from TCRdb's copy, which holds only in-frame ones; the method was immunoSEQ multiplex PCR. V and J calls and clone size are copied from that table; D and trimming were computed from the DNA. The table includes hundreds of thousands of clones, 85% to 90% detected once. Individuals aged about 18 to 89 years were recruited from 20 to 25 US areas. Symptom resolution, clearance, or two negative PCRs marked donors in Cohort 3 as recovered.

This TCR came from a man aged 18 to 30 who had recovered from COVID-19. Material: PBMCs or T cells enriched from blood (not recorded which). The rearrangement links TRBV2 to TRBJ1-1, with TRBD1 matching over 7 bases. In DNA, the CDR3 is TGTGCCAGCAGTCAAGACAGGGCGAGGGCTTTCTTT. As protein: CASSQDRARAFF.